Shown below are 14 T cell receptor beta chains from a single sample sequenced in a study of sequential checkpoint blockade in melanoma (dated by TCRdb to between 2017 and 2020). In the paper's terms, the treatment or condition label means: randomized to nivolumab then ipilimumab (arm A) or the reverse (arm B). The receptor library was made with the immunoSEQ multiplex PCR assay. TCRdb retrieved this table from immuneACCESS and kept in-frame rearrangements only. Not all clones are present; in checked studies, unresolved V genes account for under half, and no reason is known for the remainder. The sample table shows tens of thousands of clones, and roughly 32% are seen once. The ten largest clones capture 1.6% of the sample. The sample consisted of tumor tissue (inferred from file names), taken from a patient given nivolumab and ipilimumab in sequence. Receptors were obtained from a human donor with melanoma.

This clone has only a few counts. This chain joins TRBV9 and TRBJ1-3, with D possibly matching TRBD1 (5 bases). V lost 3 bases and J lost 6, with 13 bases in between. The CDR3 loop spans 14 amino acids. The germline V gene has CDR1 SGDLS and CDR2 YYNGEE. The CDR3 nucleotides are TGTGCCAGCAGCGACCGGGACTCGCCAAACACCATATATTTT. The encoded protein is CASSDRDSPNTIYF.

The J gene is TRBJ2-5, the V gene TRBV7-1, with 13 bases matching TRBD2. TRBV7-1 is marked as an open reading frame, function uncertain. This CDR3 is 17 amino acids long. J gave up 1 base and V 4 bases, and 6 bases lay outside the gene matches. The CDR3 DNA reads as TGTGCCAGCAGCTTAACTGGGACTAGCGGGGCCCAAGAGACCCAGTACTTC. The encoded protein is CASSLTGTSGAQETQYF.

The chain joins TRBV19 to TRBJ1-2; D remains ambiguous. Per germline, CDR1 LNHDA and CDR2 SQIVND (reference sequence). V was trimmed by 7 bases and J by 2 bases, leaving 11 bases between them. This CDR3 is 13 amino acids long. The CDR3 loop is CASKQTRNYGYTF. The DNA of the CDR3 is TGTGCCAGTAAACAGACCAGGAACTATGGCTACACCTTC. Variable domain in full (rest from reference TRBV19 and TRBJ1-2): DGGITQSPKYLFRKEGQNVTLSCEQNLNHDAMYWYRQDPGQGLRLIYYSQIVNDFQKGDIAEGYSVSREKKESFPLTVTSAQKNPTAFYLCASKQTRNYGYTFGSGTRLTVV.

The table lists this clone with a few counts. This rearrangement joins TRBV30 to TRBJ2-7; D is possibly TRBD1 (5 bases). The V and J ends lost 4 bases and 4 bases respectively, with 17 bases between them. This CDR3 region has 14 residues. Germline V lookup: CDR1 GTSNPN, CDR2 SVGIG (reference sequence). Written as DNA, the CDR3 is TGTGCCTGGAAGGAGCGAGACAGACGGTACGAGCAGTACTTC. Its protein product is CAWKERDRRYEQYF.

The rearrangement uses TRBV28 and TRBJ1-5; tentatively, D is TRBD1 (5 bases). Germline CDR1 MDHEN, CDR2 SYDVKM. V was pared by 4 bases and J by 7 bases, with 17 bases between. The CDR3 consists of 15 residues. The CDR3 DNA follows: TGTGCCAGCAGTTCTGGGACTATCGGAGGCCAGCCCCAGCATTTT. Translated, it gives CASSSGTIGGQPQHF.

This chain uses TRBV28 with TRBJ1-5; 7 nucleotides line up with TRBD1. The CDR3 has 16 amino acids. Germline values: CDR1 MDHEN, CDR2 SYDVKM. V was pared by 11 bases and J by 4 bases, with 17 bases of the junction left unmatched. CDR3 region: CAAHPGGDRGNQPQHF. In DNA form, the CDR3 reads TGTGCCGCGCACCCCGGCGGGGACAGAGGTAATCAGCCCCAGCATTTT.

This clone turned up a few times. The chain is built from TRBV18 and TRBJ2-6, with D hard to call. The germline CDR1 and CDR2 sequences are KGHSH and LQKENI. V was clipped by 3 bases and J by 0 bases, with 3 bases between them. This CDR3 region has 14 residues. CDR3 residues: CASSPRSGANVLTF. In DNA, the CDR3 is TGTGCCAGCTCACCTCGCTCTGGGGCCAACGTCCTGACTTTC.

The gene calls are TRBV7-6 and TRBJ2-3; D may correspond to TRBD1 or TRBD2 (5 bases each). V lost 5 bases and J 2 bases, leaving 11 bases between the germline ends. The CDR3 spans 14 residues. Germline CDR1 SGHVS, CDR2 FNYEAQ. The CDR3 DNA follows: TGTGCCAGCAGCCCACGGGGCCCCACAGATACGCAGTATTTT. This gives the protein CASSPRGPTDTQYF.

This rearrangement joins TRBV12-5 to TRBJ1-3; D gene unclear. The CDR3 runs 16 residues. The V end was cut by 1 base, the J end by 0 bases, with 10 bases between. Germline V lookup: CDR1 LGHNT, CDR2 FRNRAP. The CDR3, as DNA: TGTGCTAGTGGTTTGGGGCGGCGGAGCTCTGGAAACACCATATATTTT. This encodes CASGLGRRSSGNTIYF. The whole variable domain, remainder taken from reference TRBV12-5 and TRBJ1-3, is DARVTQTPRHKVTEMGQEVTMRCQPILGHNTVFWYRQTMMQGLELLAYFRNRAPLDDSGMPKDRFSAEMPDATLATLKIQPSEPRDSAVYFCASGLGRRSSGNTIYFGEGSWLTVV.

This clone showed up just once. The chain uses TRBV19 and TRBJ1-1, with no clear D. There are 12 residues in the CDR3. The V end lost 8 bases, the J end lost 6 bases, and 13 bases lay between the germline ends. The germline gives CDR1 LNHDA, CDR2 SQIVND (reference sequence). The CDR3: CASSFLQAEAFF. CDR3 nucleotide sequence: TGTGCCAGTTCTTTTCTGCAGGCTGAAGCTTTCTTT.

The J gene is TRBJ2-2, the V gene TRBV5-1; the match to TRBD1 covers 10 bases. The CDR3 length is 16 residues. CDR1 and CDR2 (germline): SGHRS, YFSETQ. Trimming cost V 0 bases and J 10 bases; bases outside gene matches: 9. CDR3: CASSLDWDRGLAELFF. The CDR3, as DNA: TGCGCCAGCAGCTTGGATTGGGACAGGGGCCTCGCGGAGCTGTTTTTT.

This clone has a single count. The chain uses TRBV30 and TRBJ1-5, with 7 bases fitting TRBD1. The CDR3 runs to 15 residues. Germline CDR1 reads GTSNPN; CDR2 reads SVGIG (reference sequence). With 5 bases clipped from V and 7 bases from J, the junction kept 14 bases outside the gene matches. The CDR3 coding sequence is TGTGCCTGGGCCCTTAAGGGGGCGCGAAGGCAGCCCCAGCATTTT. Its protein is CAWALKGARRQPQHF.

This sequence joins TRBV19 and TRBJ1-3; no reliable D call. CDR1 is LNHDA and CDR2 is SQIVND in the germline V gene (reference sequence). The length of the CDR3 is 12 residues. The CDR3 loop is CASDGSGNTIYF. CDR3 bases: TGTGCTTCAGACGGCTCTGGAAACACCATATATTTT.

The chain has TRBV30 and TRBJ2-2; TRBD2 might be the D (5 bases). The CDR3 loop spans 13 amino acids. V lost 1 base and J 7 bases, leaving 10 bases between the germline ends. Germline lookup yields CDR1 GTSNPN and CDR2 SVGIG (reference sequence). CDR3 sequence reads: CAWSGLAGGELFF. As DNA, the CDR3 is TGTGCCTGGAGTGGGCTAGCTGGCGGGGAGCTGTTTTTT. Based on the CDR3 plus reference TRBV30 and TRBJ2-2, the full variable domain is SQTIHQWPATLVQPVGSPLSLECTVEGTSNPNLYWYRQAAGRGLQLLFYSVGIGQISSEVPQNLSASRPQDRQFILSSKKLLLSDSGFYLCAWSGLAGGELFFGEGSRLTVL.